This record looks at one T cell receptor (beta chain) sequence and its context. Those who participated ranged in age from roughly 18 to 90 years and resided in 20 to 25 US areas. Cohort placement rested on clinical history that participants reported themselves. The CDR3 has 15 amino acids. The V and J ends lost 4 bases and 4 bases respectively, with 17 bases between them. Germline CDR1 reads SGDLS; CDR2 reads YYNGEE. The data are from a study of blood T cell repertoires in COVID-19. Study details: Acute and convalescent COVID-19 specimens originated in the United States, Italy and Spain.

How the authors handled the data: Estimation of nucleated cell counts relied on the amplification of reference gene primers. Method: immunoSEQ multiplex PCR; TCRdb's copy keeps in-frame clones and lacks some. Clone size and the V and J calls come from that table; the DNA yielded D and trimming. The sample holds about 430,000 clones; approximately 87% are singletons and the top ten take around 0.91%. This rearrangement joins TRBV9 to TRBJ1-2; D perhaps matches TRBD1 (5 bases). The sample comprised PBMCs or T cells enriched from blood (not recorded which). The TCR sequence derives from a woman aged 25-40 years with acute COVID-19. The CDR3 nucleotides are TGTGCCAGCAGCCCCGGCCTCGCGGGGGTCTATGGCTACACCTTC. Translating it yields CASSPGLAGVYGYTF.